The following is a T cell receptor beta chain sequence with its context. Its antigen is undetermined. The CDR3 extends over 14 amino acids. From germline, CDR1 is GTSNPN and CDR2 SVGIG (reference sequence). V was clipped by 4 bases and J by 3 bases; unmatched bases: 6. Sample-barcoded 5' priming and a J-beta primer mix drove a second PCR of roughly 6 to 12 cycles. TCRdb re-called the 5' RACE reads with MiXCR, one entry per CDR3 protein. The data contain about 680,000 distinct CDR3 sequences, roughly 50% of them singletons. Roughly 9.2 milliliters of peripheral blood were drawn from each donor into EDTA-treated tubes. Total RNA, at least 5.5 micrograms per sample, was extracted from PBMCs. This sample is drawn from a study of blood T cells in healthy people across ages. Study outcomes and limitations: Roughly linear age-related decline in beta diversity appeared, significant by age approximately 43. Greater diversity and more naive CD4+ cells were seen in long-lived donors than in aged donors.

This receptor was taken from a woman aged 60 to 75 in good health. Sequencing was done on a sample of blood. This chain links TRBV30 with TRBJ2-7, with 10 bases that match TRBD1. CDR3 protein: CAWTRTGGFYEQYF. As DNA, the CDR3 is TGTGCCTGGACCCGGACAGGGGGGTTCTACGAGCAGTACTTC.